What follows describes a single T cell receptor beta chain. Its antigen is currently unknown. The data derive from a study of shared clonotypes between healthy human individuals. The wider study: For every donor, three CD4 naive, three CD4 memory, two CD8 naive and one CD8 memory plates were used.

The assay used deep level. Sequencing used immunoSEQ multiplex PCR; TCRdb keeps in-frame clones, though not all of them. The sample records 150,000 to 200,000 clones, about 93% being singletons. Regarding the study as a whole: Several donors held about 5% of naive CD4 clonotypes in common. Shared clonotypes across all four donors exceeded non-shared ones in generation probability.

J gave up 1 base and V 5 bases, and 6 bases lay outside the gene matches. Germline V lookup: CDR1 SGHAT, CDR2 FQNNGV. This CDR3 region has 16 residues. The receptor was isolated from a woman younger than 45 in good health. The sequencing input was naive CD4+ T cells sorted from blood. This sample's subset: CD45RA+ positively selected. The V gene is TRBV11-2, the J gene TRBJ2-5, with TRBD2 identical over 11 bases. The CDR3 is CASSKTSGTSQETQYF. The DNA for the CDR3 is TGTGCCAGCAGCAAGACTAGCGGGACATCCCAAGAGACCCAGTACTTC.